This T cell receptor beta chain was obtained from a study of cytomegalovirus exposure and HLA in healthy donors. Method: immunoSEQ multiplex PCR; TCRdb's copy keeps in-frame clones and lacks some. The sample records about 130,000 clones, roughly four fifths being singletons. Whole-study findings and limits: High sensitivity and specificity were reportedly achieved when the classifier diagnosed cytomegalovirus status. Across donors, most TCRs were seen rarely, yet some public ones were widespread.

The donors were in the roughly 130-subject validation cohort; that cohort was separate from the 666-subject first cohort. About this clone: Its antigen is currently unknown.

The receptor was derived from a man aged 25 to 40 in good health and CMV-seropositive. Specimen: PBMCs.

The CDR3 reads CASSPGYEQFF. The CDR3 region has the DNA TGCGCCAGCAGCCCCGGTTATGAGCAGTTCTTC. V and J are TRBV5-1 and TRBJ2-1; D not resolved. The CDR3 has 11 amino acids. V shed 4 bases and J shed 8 bases, with 7 bases lying between them. CDR1 is SGHRS and CDR2 is YFSETQ in the germline V gene.